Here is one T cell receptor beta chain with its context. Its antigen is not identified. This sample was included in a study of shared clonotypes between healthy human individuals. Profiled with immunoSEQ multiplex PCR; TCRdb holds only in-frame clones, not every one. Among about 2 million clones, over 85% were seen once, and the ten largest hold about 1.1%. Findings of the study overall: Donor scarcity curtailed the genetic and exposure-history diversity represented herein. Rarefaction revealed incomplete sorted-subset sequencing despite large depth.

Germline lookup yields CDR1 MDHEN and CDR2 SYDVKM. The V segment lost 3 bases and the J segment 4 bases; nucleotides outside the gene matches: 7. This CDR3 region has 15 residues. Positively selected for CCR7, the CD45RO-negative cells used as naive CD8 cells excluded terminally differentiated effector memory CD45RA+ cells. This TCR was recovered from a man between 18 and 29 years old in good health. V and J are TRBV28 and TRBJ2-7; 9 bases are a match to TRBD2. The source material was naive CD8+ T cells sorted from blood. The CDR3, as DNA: TGTGCCAGCAGTTTCCCATTAGCGGGAGTATACGAGCAGTACTTC. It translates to CASSFPLAGVYEQYF.